What follows describes a single T cell receptor (beta chain). In its sample, this clonotype comes out as medium-sized (0.01 to 0.1%). The target of this receptor is not known. No much larger clone is present one base from it, and per-base qualities are unavailable. The library was prepared using PCR. TCRdb lists the instrument as Illumina HiSeq 4000. Bulk TCR libraries were prepared as previously described, using TCR primers listed in Table S5. Purification of total RNA was performed with the Qiagen AllPrep DNA/RNA kit. Before analysis, reads from multiple sequencing runs of one library were combined. In the original analysis: Only reads with exact TCR constant sequence were kept, trimmed to 150 nt, and grouped by their 12-nt molecular barcodes. Reads within each barcode group were sub-clustered using a 15% Levenshtein threshold, and quality-weighted consensus sequences were constructed for each RNA molecule. Non-functional sequences were discarded, and so were lower-count sequences lying one edit away from another sequence. Based on a fit of two negative binomial distributions, barcode sub-clusters having less than 20% of the maximum read count were discarded. TCRdb ran its own pipeline on the public reads, namely fastp trimming at Q25 and MiXCR clone calling, and kept in-frame beta chains. Rows are unified per CDR3 protein, each entry keeping the most common DNA and genes. TCRdb, not the original authors, processed these V and J calls. This sample lists fewer than 45,000 distinct CDR3 sequences; about 18% were detected once. The ten largest account for 0.9% to 1.2% of the sample.

From its cysteine to its phenylalanine, the CDR3 spans 11 amino acids. The kept DNA is CDR3 alone, 33 bases in frame from the first base. The V end loses 3 bases and the J end loses 12 bases, and a stretch of 9 bases separates them. CDR1 and CDR2, looked up from the germline V gene, are LGHNA and YSLEER. Libraries of naive CD8 T cells were built from anywhere between about 17,000 and 1,000,000 sorted cells, with 10%, 30% or 50% of the purified RNA used. On a BD FACSAria II, naive CD8 T cells were FACS-sorted as CD8+CD4-CCR7+CD45RA+ and collected into RLT Plus buffer. Detection sensitivity was tested by spiking Jurkat RNA equal to some 11 TCR copies' worth into samples containing roughly 17,000-1,000,000 naive CD8 T cells. CD8 T cells were enriched with RosetteSep CD8+ T Cell Enrichment Cocktail and Ficoll-Paque, followed by ACK red cell lysis. The sample belongs to a study of molecular identifiers for immune sequencing clone quantification (dated 2018 in TCRdb). Notes on the research overall: For a replicate experiment, the RNA from either 20,000 or 100,000 naive CD8 T cells was divided into five aliquots, and four of those aliquots went on to sequencing. This methods study used CD8 T cells to benchmark TCR RNA copy counting and molecular-identifier clustering-based TCR repertoire sequencing (MIDCIRS).

Overall study outcomes, separate from this receptor: Spiked-in Jurkat TCR RNA (approximately 10 copies' worth), which is not part of the donor repertoire, was contained in the naive libraries. Spiked-in Jurkat TCR RNA equal to a single cell's worth was reported to be detectable even within 1,200,000 naive CD8 T cells. When barcode sub-clustering was not used, chimeric consensus sequences inflated TCR diversity, with chimeras reaching as high as 47%. Modeling gave about three recovered TCR RNA copies per cell versus roughly 10 by digital PCR, implying around 33% capture efficiency. Identical TCR molecules sharing a barcode could cause highly expanded clone sizes to be underestimated. In CMV-specific effector cells, over 99% of molecules were held by clones above 20 RNA copies, whereas under 1% of molecules were held by such clones in naive cells.

This TCR was recovered from a human donor in good health. Some libraries in this study had Jurkat cell RNA spiked in. Specimen: naive CD8+ T cells from blood, with Jurkat cell RNA spiked in. What this sample's cell subset or site label stands for: FACS-sorted CD8+CD4-CCR7+CD45RA+ naive T cells. The chain is encoded by TRBV4-3 joined to TRBJ2-1; perhaps TRBD1 is the D gene, with 5 bases matching. The CDR3 protein is CASSHQGLQFF. The bases read TGCGCCAGCAGCCATCAGGGCTTGCAGTTCTTC.